This passage covers 8 T cell receptor beta chains from one sample sequenced in a study of T cell responses to AZD1222 COVID-19 vaccine. Data came from immunoSEQ multiplex PCR; TCRdb stores just in-frame clones and leaves some out. The repertoire holds around 160,000 clones, 92% seen once, with 1.1% in the top ten. The sequenced sample was peripheral blood, obtained 28 days after the second AZD1222 dose. These receptors came from an adult who received the AZD1222 COVID-19 vaccine.

This chain links TRBV13 with TRBJ1-1, with no clear D. Per the germline V gene, CDR1 is PRHDT and CDR2 is FYEKMQ (reference sequence). CDR3 length: 14 residues. Deletions cut 4 bases from V and 3 bases from J, with 12 bases between. Here the CDR3 reads CASSSSPTDTEAFF. CDR3 coding DNA: TGTGCCAGCAGCTCCTCCCCCACTGACACTGAAGCTTTCTTT. Full variable domain (missing parts from reference TRBV13 and TRBJ1-1): AAGVIQSPRHLIKEKRETATLKCYPIPRHDTVYWYQQGPGQDPQFLISFYEKMQSDKGSIPDRFSAQQFSDYHSELNMSSLELGDSALYFCASSSSPTDTEAFFGQGTRLTVV.

This clone appeared once. J is TRBJ2-3 and V is TRBV20-1; maybe TRBD2 (6 bases). Trimming removed 8 bases from V and 4 bases from J, with 10 bases in between. The CDR3 totals 11 residues. CDR1 is DFQATT and CDR2 is SNEGSKA in the germline V gene (reference sequence). The CDR3 here is CSTTRPDTQYF. CDR3 bases: TGCAGTACGACTAGACCAGATACGCAGTATTTT.

The DNA for the CDR3 is TGTGCCTGGAATACCCCACACGGGGTAACGAACACCGGGGAGCTGTTTTTT. It codes for CAWNTPHGVTNTGELFF. This chain connects TRBV30 to TRBJ2-2; D is possibly TRBD2 (5 bases). V was shortened by 4 bases and J by 0 bases, with 18 bases between the two germline ends. The CDR3 runs 17 residues. CDR1 and CDR2 from the germline V gene are GTSNPN and SVGIG (reference sequence).

This chain links TRBV19 with TRBJ1-4, with no clear D. V gave up 5 bases and J gave up 10 bases, with 17 bases separating them. CDR1 LNHDA and CDR2 SQIVND come from the germline V gene (reference sequence). The CDR3 is made up of 14 amino acids. This CDR3 reads CASSPDRQVGKLFF. The DNA for the CDR3 is TGTGCCAGTAGTCCCGACCGGCAGGTCGGAAAACTGTTTTTT.

J is TRBJ2-3 and V is TRBV27; D is possibly TRBD1 or TRBD2 (5 bases each). V lost 8 bases and J 4 bases, leaving 13 bases between the germline ends. There are 13 residues in the CDR3. In germline, CDR1 is MNHEY, CDR2 SMNVEV (reference sequence). The CDR3 loop reads CASGRRGADTQYF. The CDR3 nucleotides read TGTGCCAGCGGAAGGAGAGGGGCAGATACGCAGTATTTT.

The chain couples TRBV9 to TRBJ2-7; 7 bases line up with TRBD1. The CDR3 is made up of 14 amino acids. Germline CDR1 and CDR2: SGDLS and YYNGEE. V lost 4 bases and J lost 2; bases outside the gene matches: 6. The CDR3 DNA follows: TGTGCCAGCAGCCCGGGACAGACCCCCTACGAGCAGTACTTC. It specifies CASSPGQTPYEQYF.

In DNA, the CDR3 is TGTGCCAGCAGAGGGGGGGCAGGCGGCTACACCTTC. It specifies CASRGGAGGYTF. V and J are TRBV27 and TRBJ1-2; D may be TRBD1 (6 bases). V was cut by 6 bases and J by 8 bases, with 13 bases left in between. The CDR3 loop spans 12 amino acids. Germline lookup yields CDR1 MNHEY and CDR2 SMNVEV (reference sequence).

This rearrangement joins TRBV7-9 to TRBJ2-1; 8 bases agree with TRBD2. The V gene end was trimmed by 4 bases and the J gene end by 4 bases; junction bases not matched to a gene: 9. The germline gives CDR1 SEHNR, CDR2 FQNEAQ (reference sequence). The CDR3 runs 16 residues. The CDR3 region has the DNA TGTGCCAGCAGCTCCCCCTCCGGGGGGGGATACAATGAGCAGTTCTTC. Protein product: CASSSPSGGGYNEQFF.